This T cell receptor beta chain was found in a study of patients and donors after allogeneic stem cell transplantation. Via MiXCR, TCRdb re-called the RT-PCR reads, giving one row per CDR3 protein. Here the sample spans about 150,000 distinct CDR3 sequences, roughly 35% being singletons. Germline V lookup: CDR1 DFQATT, CDR2 SNEGSKA (reference sequence). The CDR3 is 15 amino acids. This chain uses TRBV20-1 with TRBJ2-1, with TRBD1 matching 9 bases. Material for sequencing was blood, either unsorted or a sorted T cell fraction (not recorded which). This sequence originates from a human donor who was either an allogeneic HSCT recipient or a stem cell or donor lymphocyte infusion donor (not recorded which). It is not recorded whose cells these are; they may come from a transplant donor. The CDR3 spells CRISGTGRWYNEQFF. The CDR3 coding sequence is TGCAGGATTTCCGGGACAGGGAGATGGTACAATGAGCAGTTCTTC.